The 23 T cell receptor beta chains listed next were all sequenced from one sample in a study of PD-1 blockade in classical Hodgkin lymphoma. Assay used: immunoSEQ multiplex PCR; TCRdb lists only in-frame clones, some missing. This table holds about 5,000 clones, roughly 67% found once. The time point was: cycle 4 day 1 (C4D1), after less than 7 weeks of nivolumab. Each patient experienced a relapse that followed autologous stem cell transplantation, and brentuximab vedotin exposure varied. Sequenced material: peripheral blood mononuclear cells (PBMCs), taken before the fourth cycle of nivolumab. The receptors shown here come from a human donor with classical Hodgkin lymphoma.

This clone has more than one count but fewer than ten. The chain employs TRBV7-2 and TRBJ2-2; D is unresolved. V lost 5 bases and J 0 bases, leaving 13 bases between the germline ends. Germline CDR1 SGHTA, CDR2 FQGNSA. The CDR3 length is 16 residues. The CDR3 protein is CASSLNGRSNTGELFF. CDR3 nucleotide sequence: TGTGCCAGCAGCCTAAATGGGCGTTCGAACACCGGGGAGCTGTTTTTT. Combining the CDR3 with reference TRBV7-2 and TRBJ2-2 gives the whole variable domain GAGVSQSPSNKVTEKGKDVELRCDPISGHTALYWYRQSLGQGLEFLIYFQGNSAPDKSGLPSDRFSAERTGGSVSTLTIQRTQQEDSAVYLCASSLNGRSNTGELFFGEGSRLTVL.

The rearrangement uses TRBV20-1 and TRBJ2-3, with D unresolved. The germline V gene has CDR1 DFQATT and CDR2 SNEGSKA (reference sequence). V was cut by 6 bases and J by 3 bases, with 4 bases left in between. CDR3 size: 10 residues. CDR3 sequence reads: CSATTDTQYF. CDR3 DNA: TGCAGTGCCACAACAGATACGCAGTATTTT.

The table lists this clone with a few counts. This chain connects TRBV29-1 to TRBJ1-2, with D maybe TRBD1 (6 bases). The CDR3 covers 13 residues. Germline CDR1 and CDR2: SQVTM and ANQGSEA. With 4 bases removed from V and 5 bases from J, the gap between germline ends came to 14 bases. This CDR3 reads CSVVGSGAYGYTF. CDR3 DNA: TGCAGCGTTGTCGGGTCGGGGGCTTATGGCTACACCTTC.

The chain's CDR3 is CASSIGQETQYF. CDR3 in DNA: TGTGCCAGTAGTATAGGGCAAGAGACCCAGTACTTC. V is TRBV19 and J is TRBJ2-5, with D uncertain. Germline values: CDR1 LNHDA, CDR2 SQIVND (reference sequence). V lost 1 base to trimming and J lost 2 bases, with 2 bases between them. The CDR3 length is 12 residues.

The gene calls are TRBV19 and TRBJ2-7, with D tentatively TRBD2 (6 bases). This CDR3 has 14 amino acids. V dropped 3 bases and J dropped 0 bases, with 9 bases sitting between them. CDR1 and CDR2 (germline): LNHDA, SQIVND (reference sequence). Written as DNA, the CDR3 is TGTGCCAGTAGTATTACGGGGGTCTCCTACGAGCAGTACTTC. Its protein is CASSITGVSYEQYF.

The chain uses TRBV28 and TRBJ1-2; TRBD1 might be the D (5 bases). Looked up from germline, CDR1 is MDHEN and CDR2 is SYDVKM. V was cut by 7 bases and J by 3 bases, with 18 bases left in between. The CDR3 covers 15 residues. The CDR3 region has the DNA TGTGCCAGCACACTTATAACCGGAGGGGACTATGGCTACACCTTC. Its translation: CASTLITGGDYGYTF.

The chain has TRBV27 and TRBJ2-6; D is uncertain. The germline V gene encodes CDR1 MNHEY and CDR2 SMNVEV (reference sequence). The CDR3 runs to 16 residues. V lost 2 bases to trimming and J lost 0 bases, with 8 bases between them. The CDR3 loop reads CASSLMVPSGANVLTF. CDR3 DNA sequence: TGTGCCAGCAGTTTAATGGTTCCCTCTGGGGCCAACGTCCTGACTTTC.

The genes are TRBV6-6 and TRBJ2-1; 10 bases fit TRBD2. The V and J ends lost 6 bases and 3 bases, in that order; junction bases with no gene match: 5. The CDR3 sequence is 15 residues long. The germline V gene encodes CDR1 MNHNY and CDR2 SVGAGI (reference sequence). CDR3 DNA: TGTGCCAGCAGCATGACTAGCGGGCTCTACAATGAGCAGTTCTTC. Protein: CASSMTSGLYNEQFF.

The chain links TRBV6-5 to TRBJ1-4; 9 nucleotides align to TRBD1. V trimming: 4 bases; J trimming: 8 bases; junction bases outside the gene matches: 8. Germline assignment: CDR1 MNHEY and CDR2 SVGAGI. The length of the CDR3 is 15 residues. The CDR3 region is CASSSVDRGNEKLFF. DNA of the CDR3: TGTGCCAGCAGTTCCGTGGACAGGGGTAACGAAAAACTGTTTTTT.

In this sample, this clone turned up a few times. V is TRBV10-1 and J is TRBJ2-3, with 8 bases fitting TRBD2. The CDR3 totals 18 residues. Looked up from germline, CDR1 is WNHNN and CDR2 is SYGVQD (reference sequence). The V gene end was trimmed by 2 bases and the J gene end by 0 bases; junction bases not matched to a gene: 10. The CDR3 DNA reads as TGCGCCAGCAGTGAGGGCTGCGGGAGGCGATTTAGCACAGATACGCAGTATTTT. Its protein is CASSEGCGRRFSTDTQYF.

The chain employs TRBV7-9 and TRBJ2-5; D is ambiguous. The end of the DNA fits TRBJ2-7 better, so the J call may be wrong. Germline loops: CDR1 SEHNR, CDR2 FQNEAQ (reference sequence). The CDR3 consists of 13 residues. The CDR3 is CASTELLYYEQYF. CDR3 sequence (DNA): TGTGCCAGCACCGAACTCCTCTACTACGAGCAGTACTTC.

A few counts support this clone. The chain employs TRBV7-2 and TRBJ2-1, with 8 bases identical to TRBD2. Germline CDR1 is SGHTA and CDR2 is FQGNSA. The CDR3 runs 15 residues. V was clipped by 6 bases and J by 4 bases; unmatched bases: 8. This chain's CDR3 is CASRPPGGGYNEQFF. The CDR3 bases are TGTGCCAGCAGGCCTCCGGGGGGGGGTTACAATGAGCAGTTCTTC.

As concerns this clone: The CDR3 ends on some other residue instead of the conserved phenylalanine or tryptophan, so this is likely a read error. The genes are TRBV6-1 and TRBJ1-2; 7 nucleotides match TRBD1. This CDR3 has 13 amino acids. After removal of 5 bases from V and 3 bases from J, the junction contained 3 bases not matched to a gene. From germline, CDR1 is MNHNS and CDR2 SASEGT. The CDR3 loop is CASSHDRDYGYTL. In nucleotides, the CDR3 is TGTGCCAGCAGTCACGACAGGGACTATGGCTACACCCTC.

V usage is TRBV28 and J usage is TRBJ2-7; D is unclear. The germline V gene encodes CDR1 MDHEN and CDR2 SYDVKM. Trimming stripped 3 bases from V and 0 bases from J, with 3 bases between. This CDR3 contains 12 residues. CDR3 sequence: CASSLDSYEQYF. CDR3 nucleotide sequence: TGTGCCAGCAGTTTGGACTCCTACGAGCAGTACTTC. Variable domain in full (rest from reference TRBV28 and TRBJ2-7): DVKVTQSSRYLVKRTGEKVFLECVQDMDHENMFWYRQDPGLGLRLIYFSYDVKMKEKGDIPEGYSVSREKKERFSLILESASTNQTSMYLCASSLDSYEQYFGPGTRLTVT.

The CDR3 region has the DNA TGTGCCAGCAGTTCAGGATTGGGGCCTCCTTGTTACTTC. Translated, it gives CASSSGLGPPCYF. The J gene is TRBJ2-5, the V gene TRBV28; possibly TRBD1 for D (5 bases). V lost 4 bases, J lost 14 bases, and 20 bases lay in between. CDR1 is MDHEN, CDR2 SYDVKM, per germline. This CDR3 region has 13 residues.

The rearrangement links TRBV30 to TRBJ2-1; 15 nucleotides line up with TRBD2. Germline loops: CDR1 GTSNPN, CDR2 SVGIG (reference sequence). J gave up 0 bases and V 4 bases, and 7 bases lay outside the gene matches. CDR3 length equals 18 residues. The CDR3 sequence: CAWTGLAGGPSSYNEQFF. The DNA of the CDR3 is TGTGCCTGGACAGGACTAGCGGGAGGGCCTAGCTCCTACAATGAGCAGTTCTTC.

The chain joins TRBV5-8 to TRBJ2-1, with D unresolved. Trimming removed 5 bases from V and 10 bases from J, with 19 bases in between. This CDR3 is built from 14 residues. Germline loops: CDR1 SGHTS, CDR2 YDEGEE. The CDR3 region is CASSSLRLASEQFF. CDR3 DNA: TGTGCCAGCAGTTCCCTACGTCTCGCGAGCGAGCAGTTCTTC.

CDR3 amino acids: CSARSMDTQYF. For the CDR3, the DNA is TGCAGTGCTAGAAGTATGGATACGCAGTATTTT. The rearrangement uses TRBV20-1 and TRBJ2-3, with unresolved D. Trimming left V 2 bases short and J 6 bases short, with 6 bases between. This CDR3 has 11 residues. Germline-derived CDR1 and CDR2 are DFQATT and SNEGSKA (reference sequence).

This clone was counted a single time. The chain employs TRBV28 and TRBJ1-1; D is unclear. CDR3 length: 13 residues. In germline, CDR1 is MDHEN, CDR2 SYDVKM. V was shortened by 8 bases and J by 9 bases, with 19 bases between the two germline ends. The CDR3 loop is CASQFSGLPKAFF. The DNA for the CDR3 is TGTGCCAGCCAGTTTTCGGGTCTCCCGAAAGCTTTCTTT.

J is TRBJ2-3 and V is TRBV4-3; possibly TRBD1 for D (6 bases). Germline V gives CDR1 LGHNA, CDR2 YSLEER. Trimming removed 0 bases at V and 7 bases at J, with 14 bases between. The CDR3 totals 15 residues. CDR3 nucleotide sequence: TGCGCCAGCAGCCAAGATCAAGGGACAAAAAATACGCAGTATTTT. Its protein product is CASSQDQGTKNTQYF.

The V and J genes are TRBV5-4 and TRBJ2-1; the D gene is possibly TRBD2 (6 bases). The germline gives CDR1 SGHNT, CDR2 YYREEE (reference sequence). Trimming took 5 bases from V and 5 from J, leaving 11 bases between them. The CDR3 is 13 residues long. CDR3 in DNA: TGTGCCAGCAGGGAGGGGTTGCACAATGAGCAGTTCTTC. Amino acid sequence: CASREGLHNEQFF.

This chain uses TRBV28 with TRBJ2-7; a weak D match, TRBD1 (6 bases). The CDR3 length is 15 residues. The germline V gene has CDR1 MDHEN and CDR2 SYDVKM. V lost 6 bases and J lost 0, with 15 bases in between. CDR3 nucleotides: TGTGCCAGCAGCCGGCCGGGACACACCTCCTACGAGCAGTACTTC. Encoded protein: CASSRPGHTSYEQYF. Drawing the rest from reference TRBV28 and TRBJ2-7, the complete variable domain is DVKVTQSSRYLVKRTGEKVFLECVQDMDHENMFWYRQDPGLGLRLIYFSYDVKMKEKGDIPEGYSVSREKKERFSLILESASTNQTSMYLCASSRPGHTSYEQYFGPGTRLTVT.

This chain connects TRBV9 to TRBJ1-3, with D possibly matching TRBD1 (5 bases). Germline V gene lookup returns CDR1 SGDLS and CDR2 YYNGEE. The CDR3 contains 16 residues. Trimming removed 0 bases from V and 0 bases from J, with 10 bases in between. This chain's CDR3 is CASSVAPTGSGNTIYF. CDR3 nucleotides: TGTGCCAGCAGCGTAGCTCCCACAGGCTCTGGAAACACCATATATTTT. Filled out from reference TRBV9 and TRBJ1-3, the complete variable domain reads DSGVTQTPKHLITATGQRVTLRCSPRSGDLSVYWYQQSLDQGLQFLIQYYNGEERAKGNILERFSAQQFPDLHSELNLSSLELGDSALYFCASSVAPTGSGNTIYFGEGSWLTVV.